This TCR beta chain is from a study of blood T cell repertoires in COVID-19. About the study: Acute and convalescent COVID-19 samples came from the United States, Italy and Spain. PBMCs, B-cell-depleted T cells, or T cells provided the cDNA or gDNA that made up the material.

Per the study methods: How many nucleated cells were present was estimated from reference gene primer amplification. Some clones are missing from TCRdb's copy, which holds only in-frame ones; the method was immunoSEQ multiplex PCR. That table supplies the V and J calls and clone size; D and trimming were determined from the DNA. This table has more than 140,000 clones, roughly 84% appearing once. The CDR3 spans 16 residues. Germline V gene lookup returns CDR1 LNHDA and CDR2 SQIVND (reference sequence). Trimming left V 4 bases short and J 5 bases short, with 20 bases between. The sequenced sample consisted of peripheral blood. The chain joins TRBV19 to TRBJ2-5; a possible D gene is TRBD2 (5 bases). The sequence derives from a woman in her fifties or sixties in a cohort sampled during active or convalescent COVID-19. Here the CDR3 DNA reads TGTGCCAGTAGTAACGATCTCGTTGAGGGTTGGGAGACCCAGTACTTC. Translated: CASSNDLVEGWETQYF.